This TCR beta chain is drawn from a study of cytomegalovirus exposure and HLA in healthy donors. The CDR3 loop spans 17 amino acids. V shed 2 bases, J shed 8 bases, and the junction held 13 bases outside the gene matches. Germline assignment: CDR1 SGDLS and CDR2 YYNGEE. Remarks on this clone: Its antigen remains unidentified.

Study conclusions and caveats: A likely sequencing artifact accounted for one observed cluster of highly shared sequence variants. In a later analysis, TCR beta V- and J-gene trimming was associated with a missense DCLRE1C variant.

Researchers ran the PCR with 60 Vbeta and 13 Jbeta primers. TCRdb keeps only in-frame clones here, not all; method: immunoSEQ multiplex PCR. The sample contains about 110,000 clones, 74% of which appear only once. The chain carries TRBV9 and TRBJ2-4, with 10 bases that match TRBD1. Sequencing input: PBMCs. This TCR was recovered from a man aged 45 to 65 in good health and CMV-seropositive. For the CDR3, the DNA is TGTGCCAGCAGCGTGCACTCCGGGACAGGGGAAGGAGACATTCAGTACTTC. This codes for CASSVHSGTGEGDIQYF.